This entry concerns a single TCR beta chain. The sample comes from a study of T cell changes during pregnancy in multiple sclerosis. With V trimmed by 4 bases and J by 2 bases, 1 base remained unmatched. Looked up from germline, CDR1 is SGHRS and CDR2 is YFSETQ. The CDR3 length is 13 residues. Using immunoSEQ multiplex PCR, the repertoire was profiled, and TCRdb retains in-frame clones only, with some absent. Of tens of thousands of clones listed, approximately 90% are singletons. The sequence was collected from a female donor with multiple sclerosis, enrolled in a pregnancy study. The gene calls are TRBV5-1 and TRBJ2-7; 9 bases map to TRBD2. Specimen: CD4+ T cells from peripheral blood mononuclear cells, collected in the first trimester of pregnancy. For the CDR3, the DNA is TGCGCCAGCAGCCCTAGCGGGGCCTACGAGCAGTACTTC. It encodes CASSPSGAYEQYF. Using reference TRBV5-1 and TRBJ2-7 for the parts outside the CDR3, the full variable domain is KAGVTQTPRYLIKTRGQQVTLSCSPISGHRSVSWYQQTPGQGLQFLFEYFSETQRNKGNFPGRFSGRQFSNSRSEMNVSTLELGDSALYLCASSPSGAYEQYFGPGTRLTVT.